This is a list of T cell receptor beta chains from one sample in a study of cytomegalovirus exposure and HLA in healthy donors. Sequencing was performed with immunoSEQ multiplex PCR; in TCRdb, only in-frame clones are kept and a portion is missing. The sample contains 100,000 to 150,000 clones, roughly 80% of which appear only once. Sequenced sample: PBMCs. The receptors here all came from a woman aged 55-69 years in good health and CMV-seronegative. Each CDR3 is given with its conserved first and last residue. Each record gives: CDR3 DNA, CDR3 protein, V gene, clone size, D gene, J gene. A D gene is named only where the DNA matches it firmly. The size entry is marked missing in some rows and otherwise reads once, few, many or a size class.

CDR3nt: TGTGCCAGCAGTTTTCTGTTGAATGACAGGCTGAATTCACCCCTCCACTTT; CDR3aa: CASSFLLNDRLNSPLHF; v_gene: TRBV28; abundance: .; d_gene: .; j_gene: TRBJ1-6
CDR3nt: TGTGCCAGCAGTGAAGCCCTAACAGGGATCACAGATACGCAGTATTTT; CDR3aa: CASSEALTGITDTQYF; v_gene: TRBV6-1; abundance: few; d_gene: .; j_gene: TRBJ2-3
CDR3nt: TGTGCCAGCAGTGAGAGGGTACCCACCGGGGAGCTGTTTTTT; CDR3aa: CASSERVPTGELFF; v_gene: TRBV6-1; abundance: .; d_gene: .; j_gene: TRBJ2-2
CDR3nt: TGTGCCAGCAGCTCCGGTAGCGGGAGTTGGGAGCAGTACTTC; CDR3aa: CASSSGSGSWEQYF; v_gene: TRBV11-2; abundance: .; d_gene: TRBD2; j_gene: TRBJ2-7
CDR3nt: TGTGCCAGCAGTTTGCCTGGACAGGGGGCTAACTATGGCTACACCTTC; CDR3aa: CASSLPGQGANYGYTF; v_gene: TRBV28; abundance: few; d_gene: TRBD1; j_gene: TRBJ1-2
CDR3nt: TGTGCCAGCCAGCGGAGCTCCTACAATGAGCAGTTCTTC; CDR3aa: CASQRSSYNEQFF; v_gene: TRBV6-5; abundance: .; d_gene: .; j_gene: TRBJ2-1
CDR3nt: TGTGCCAGCAACCCACCGATGAGTCGGGGGGGGGCCTACGAGCAGTACTTC; CDR3aa: CASNPPMSRGGAYEQYF; v_gene: TRBV7-8; abundance: .; d_gene: TRBD2; j_gene: TRBJ2-7
CDR3nt: TGTGCCAGTAGTATAGGTAGCGGCCCTAGCACAGATACGCAGTATTTT; CDR3aa: CASSIGSGPSTDTQYF; v_gene: TRBV19; abundance: .; d_gene: .; j_gene: TRBJ2-3
CDR3nt: TGTGCCAGCACTTCGGACAGGACACGTTATGGCTACACCTTC; CDR3aa: CASTSDRTRYGYTF; v_gene: TRBV6-1; abundance: .; d_gene: TRBD1; j_gene: TRBJ1-2
CDR3nt: TGTGCCACAAGGGCGACAGGACTGAACACCGGGGAGCTGTTTTTT; CDR3aa: CATRATGLNTGELFF; v_gene: TRBV21-1; abundance: few; d_gene: .; j_gene: TRBJ2-2
CDR3nt: TGCGCCAGCAGCGCACAACCGACAGGGGATATGCGAACTGAAGCTTTCTTT; CDR3aa: CASSAQPTGDMRTEAFF; v_gene: TRBV5-1; abundance: .; d_gene: TRBD1; j_gene: TRBJ1-1
CDR3nt: TGCGCCAGCAGCCAAGAATTTCTGCCCCAGCATTTT; CDR3aa: CASSQEFLPQHF; v_gene: TRBV4-1; abundance: .; d_gene: .; j_gene: TRBJ1-5
CDR3nt: TGTGCCAGCAGTTACCAAAGCAGGGGCGCGCAGCCCCAGCATTTT; CDR3aa: CASSYQSRGAQPQHF; v_gene: TRBV6-6; abundance: .; d_gene: .; j_gene: TRBJ1-5
CDR3nt: TGTGCCAGCAGTTTTGGAGGGAACTATGGCTACACCTTC; CDR3aa: CASSFGGNYGYTF; v_gene: TRBV28; abundance: .; d_gene: .; j_gene: TRBJ1-2
CDR3nt: TGTGCCAGCACCCTAAATAGCGGGAGCTTCGGGAATGAGCAGTTCTTC; CDR3aa: CASTLNSGSFGNEQFF; v_gene: TRBV27; abundance: .; d_gene: TRBD2; j_gene: TRBJ2-1
CDR3nt: TGCGCCAGCAGCTTGGGTTTGCGGGAGGGCTACGAGCAGTACTTC; CDR3aa: CASSLGLREGYEQYF; v_gene: TRBV5-1; abundance: .; d_gene: TRBD2; j_gene: TRBJ2-7
CDR3nt: TGTGCCAGTAGTACACAGACCCGACGAGTTGAAGCTTTCTTT; CDR3aa: CASSTQTRRVEAFF; v_gene: TRBV19; abundance: .; d_gene: .; j_gene: TRBJ1-1
CDR3nt: TGTGCCAGCAGCGCCGCCCTCTCTCCGTCCGTTCAACACTGCGGGGGGAACTACGAGCAGTACTTC; CDR3aa: CASSAALSPSVQHCGGNYEQYF; v_gene: TRBV9; abundance: .; d_gene: TRBD2; j_gene: TRBJ2-7
CDR3nt: TGTGCCACCAGCCGAGGGGGACAGGAGATCTACAATGAGCAGTTCTTC; CDR3aa: CATSRGGQEIYNEQFF; v_gene: TRBV15; abundance: once; d_gene: TRBD1; j_gene: TRBJ2-1
CDR3nt: TGTGCCAGCAGCTTGTTGACAGGTGGGTCGTTGGATACGCAGTATTTT; CDR3aa: CASSLLTGGSLDTQYF; v_gene: TRBV5-6; abundance: .; d_gene: .; j_gene: TRBJ2-3
CDR3nt: TGTGCCAGCAATTTAGGCGGGGGGGAGGGCTACACCTTC; CDR3aa: CASNLGGGEGYTF; v_gene: TRBV7-6; abundance: .; d_gene: .; j_gene: TRBJ1-2